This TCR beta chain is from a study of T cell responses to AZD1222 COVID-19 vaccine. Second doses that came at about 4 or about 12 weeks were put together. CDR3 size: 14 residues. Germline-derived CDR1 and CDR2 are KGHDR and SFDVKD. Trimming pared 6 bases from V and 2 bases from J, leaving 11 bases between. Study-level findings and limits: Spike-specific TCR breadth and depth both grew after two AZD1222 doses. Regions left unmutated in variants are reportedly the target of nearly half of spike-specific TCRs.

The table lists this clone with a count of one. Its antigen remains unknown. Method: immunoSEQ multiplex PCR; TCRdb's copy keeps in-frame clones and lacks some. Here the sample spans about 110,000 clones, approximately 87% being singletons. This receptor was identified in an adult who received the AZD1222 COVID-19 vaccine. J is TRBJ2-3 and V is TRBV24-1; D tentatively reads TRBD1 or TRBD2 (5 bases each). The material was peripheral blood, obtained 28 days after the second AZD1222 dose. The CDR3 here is CATSSTGATDTQYF. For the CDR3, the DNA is TGTGCCACCAGTTCCACCGGGGCCACAGATACGCAGTATTTT.